This T cell receptor (beta chain) was recorded in a study of CD8 T cells in Susac syndrome. The study, taken as a whole, reports: That the number of individuals in its TCR sequencing and HLA analysis was relatively small was acknowledged by the study.

An amount of RNA that ranged from roughly 0.5 to 1 ug was reverse transcribed with random hexamers. A multiplex approach, immunoSEQ multiplex PCR, amplified TCR beta CDR3 across 54 Vbeta and 13 Jbeta. TCRdb called the immunoSEQ multiplex PCR reads again in MiXCR, with one record for every CDR3 protein. The table includes around 59,000 distinct CDR3 sequences, roughly nine tenths detected once. Bulk CD8+ and CD4+ cells came from magnetic negative isolation; CD8+ TEMRA by FACS. Details on this clonotype: As yet, its antigen is unknown.

Trimming removed 0 bases from V and 5 bases from J, with 10 bases in between. CDR1 DFQATT and CDR2 SNEGSKA come from the germline V gene (reference sequence). The CDR3 consists of 13 residues. This TCR derives from a human donor in good health. V usage is TRBV20-1 and J usage is TRBJ2-5; D is perhaps TRBD1 or TRBD2 (5 bases each). Specimen: CD8+ T cells from PBMCs. The CDR3 loop is CSARDSGLETQYF. For the CDR3, the DNA is TGCAGTGCTAGAGATTCGGGGCTGGAGACCCAGTACTTC.